One and the same sample provided the 7 T cell receptor beta chains below, sequenced in a study of T cell responses to AZD1222 COVID-19 vaccine. Method: immunoSEQ multiplex PCR; TCRdb's copy keeps in-frame clones and lacks some. The sample has approximately 150,000 clones; 80% to 95% are singletons. The sequencing used peripheral blood, collected on day 0 of AZD1222 vaccination. These receptors originate from an adult in good health.

The rearrangement links TRBV7-2 to TRBJ1-2; 10 positions match TRBD1. Trimming took 5 bases from V and 4 from J; bases not matched to a gene: 1. The CDR3 consists of 13 residues. Germline CDR1 and CDR2: SGHTA and FQGNSA. CDR3 DNA sequence: TGTGCCAGCAGCCGGGACAGGGGCTATGGCTACACCTTC. As protein: CASSRDRGYGYTF.

V gene TRBV28 combines with J gene TRBJ2-7, with TRBD1 matching over 8 bases. The CDR3 sequence is 14 residues long. Unmatched junction bases numbered 7, after V lost 6 bases and J lost 3 bases. Germline lookup yields CDR1 MDHEN and CDR2 SYDVKM. CDR3 nucleotides: TGTGCCAGCAGCTCCGGACAGGGAGGCTACGAGCAGTACTTC. The encoded protein is CASSSGQGGYEQYF.

The V call is TRBV5-1, the J call TRBJ2-7; no clear D. Germline values: CDR1 SGHRS, CDR2 YFSETQ. Trimming pared 4 bases from V and 3 bases from J, leaving 11 bases between. The CDR3 contains 13 residues. The CDR3 spells CASSLDGFYEQYF. CDR3 in DNA: TGCGCCAGCAGCCTGGATGGCTTCTACGAGCAGTACTTC.

The DNA of the CDR3 is TGTGCCAGCACCTCGGGACAGGGGGCGTACACTGAAGCTTTCTTT. Translated, it gives CASTSGQGAYTEAFF. V usage is TRBV6-5 and J usage is TRBJ1-1; 12 bases are a match to TRBD1. Germline V CDR1 and CDR2: MNHEY, SVGAGI. J gave up 3 bases and V 7 bases, and 6 bases lay outside the gene matches. The CDR3 loop spans 15 amino acids.

The gene calls are TRBV18 and TRBJ2-3, with D unresolved. V shed 7 bases and J shed 0 bases, with 11 bases lying between them. CDR3 length: 14 amino acids. The germline V gene has CDR1 KGHSH and CDR2 LQKENI. The CDR3: CASCPVASTDTQYF. The CDR3 DNA is TGTGCCAGCTGCCCGGTGGCTAGCACAGATACGCAGTATTTT.

The rearrangement uses TRBV11-2 and TRBJ2-7, with D possibly called TRBD1 or TRBD2 (6 bases each). The CDR3 has 16 residues. V gave up 0 bases and J gave up 4 bases, with 16 bases separating them. The germline gives CDR1 SGHAT, CDR2 FQNNGV. The CDR3 DNA is TGTGCCAGCAGCTTAGATGGTCTAGGGGGGCGATACGAGCAGTACTTC. Translated: CASSLDGLGGRYEQYF.

This clone has just a few counts. This chain uses TRBV7-8 with TRBJ2-3, with D perhaps matching TRBD2 (5 bases). Trimming pared 0 bases from V and 0 bases from J, leaving 10 bases between. Germline-derived CDR1 and CDR2 are SGHVS and FQNEAQ. The CDR3 loop spans 16 amino acids. In DNA form, the CDR3 reads TGTGCCAGCAGCTTAGCACCGCGCGGGAGCACAGATACGCAGTATTTT. This gives the protein CASSLAPRGSTDTQYF.